The TCR beta chain under discussion was sequenced for a study of control samples from healthy donors and cancer patients. The V end lost 4 bases, the J end lost 1 base, and 7 bases lay between the germline ends. Germline V gene lookup returns CDR1 LNHNV and CDR2 YYDKDF (reference sequence). CDR3 length equals 13 residues. Clones were sequenced by immunoSEQ multiplex PCR, and TCRdb holds only the in-frame ones, with some missing. The sample carries some 120,000 clones, approximately 87% recorded once. This chain links TRBV15 with TRBJ1-1; no clear D gene. Material for sequencing was blood. The source is a man in his thirties or forties in good health. The CDR3 protein is CATSIRGNTEAFF. The CDR3 DNA sequence: TGTGCCACCAGCATCCGGGGGAACACTGAAGCTTTCTTT.